The present TCR beta chain was sequenced within a study of metastatic and nonmetastatic thyroid tumors. Whole-study context: Repertoires from blood and tumor or nodule tissue of malignant and benign thyroid patients were compared. Overall study results and limits: In blood and tumor, TCR beta diversity was reportedly significantly higher in malignant thyroid tumors than in benign nodules.

Per the original methods: A classifier for distant metastasis in papillary thyroid cancer was constructed using CDR3 differences observed across clinicopathological groups. TCRdb reassembled clones from the PCR reads with MiXCR. For this entry, the V and J calls and clone size follow TCRdb and not the study's own pipeline. The profile shows 15,000 to 20,000 clones, roughly 14% of them singletons. A word on this clone: Its target is unknown.

The entire patient cohort was treatment-naive prior to thyroid surgery. The CDR3 is 14 residues long. The V gene's germline CDR1 is SGHNT and CDR2 YYREEE (reference sequence). V lost 4 bases, J lost 1 base, and 11 bases lay in between. This receptor was obtained from a female donor with papillary thyroid cancer or a benign thyroid nodule (not recorded which). Some clones in this sample may be carry-over from other donors' samples. The V and J genes are TRBV5-4 and TRBJ1-1; a weak D match, TRBD1 (5 bases). The specimen was blood. CDR3 region: CASSTDRWNTEAFF. The CDR3 DNA reads TGTGCCAGCAGCACCGACAGATGGAACACTGAAGCTTTCTTT.